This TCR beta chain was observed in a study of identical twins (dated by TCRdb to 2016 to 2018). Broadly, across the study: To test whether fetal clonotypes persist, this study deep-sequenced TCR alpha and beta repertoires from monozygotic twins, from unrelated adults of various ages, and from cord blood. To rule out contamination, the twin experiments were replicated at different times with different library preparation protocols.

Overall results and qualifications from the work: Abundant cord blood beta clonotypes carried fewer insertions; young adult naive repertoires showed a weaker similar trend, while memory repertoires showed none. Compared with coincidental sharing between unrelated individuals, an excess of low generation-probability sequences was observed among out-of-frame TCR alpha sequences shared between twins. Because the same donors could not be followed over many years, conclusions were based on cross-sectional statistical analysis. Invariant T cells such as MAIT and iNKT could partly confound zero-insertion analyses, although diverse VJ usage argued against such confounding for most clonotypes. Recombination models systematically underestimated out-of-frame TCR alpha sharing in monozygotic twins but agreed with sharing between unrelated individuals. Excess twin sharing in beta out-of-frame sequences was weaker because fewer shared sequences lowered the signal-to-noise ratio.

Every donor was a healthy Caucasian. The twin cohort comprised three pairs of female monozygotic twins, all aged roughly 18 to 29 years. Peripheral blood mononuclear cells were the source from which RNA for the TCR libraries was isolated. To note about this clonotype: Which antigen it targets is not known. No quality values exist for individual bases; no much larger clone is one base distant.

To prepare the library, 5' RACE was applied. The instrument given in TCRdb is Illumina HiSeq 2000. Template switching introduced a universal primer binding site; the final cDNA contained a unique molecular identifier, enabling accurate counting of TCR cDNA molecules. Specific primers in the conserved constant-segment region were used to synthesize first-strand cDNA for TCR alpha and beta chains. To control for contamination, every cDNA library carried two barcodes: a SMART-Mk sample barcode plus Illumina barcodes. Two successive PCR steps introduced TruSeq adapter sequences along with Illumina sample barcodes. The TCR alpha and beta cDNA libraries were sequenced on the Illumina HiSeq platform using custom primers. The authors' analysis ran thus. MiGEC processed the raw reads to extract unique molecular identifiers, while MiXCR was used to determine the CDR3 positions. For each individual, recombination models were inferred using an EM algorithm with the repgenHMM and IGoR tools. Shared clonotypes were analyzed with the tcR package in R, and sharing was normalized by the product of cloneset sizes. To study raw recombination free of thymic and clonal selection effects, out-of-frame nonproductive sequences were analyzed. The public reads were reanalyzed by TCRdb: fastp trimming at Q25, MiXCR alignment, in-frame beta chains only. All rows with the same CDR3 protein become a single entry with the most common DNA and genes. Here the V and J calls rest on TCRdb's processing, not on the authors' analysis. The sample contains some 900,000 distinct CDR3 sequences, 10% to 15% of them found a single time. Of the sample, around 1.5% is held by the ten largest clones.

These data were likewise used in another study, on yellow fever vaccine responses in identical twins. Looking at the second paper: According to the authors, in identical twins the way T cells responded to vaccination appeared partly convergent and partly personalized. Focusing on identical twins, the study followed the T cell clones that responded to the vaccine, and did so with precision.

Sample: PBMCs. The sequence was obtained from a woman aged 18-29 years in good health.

The CDR3 in this case is CASSEQGFPKNIQYF. The sequenced DNA is TGCGCCAGCAGCGAGCAGGGTTTTCCTAAAAACATTCAGTACTTC. This chain is built from TRBV5-1 and TRBJ2-4; the D region possibly corresponds to TRBD1 (5 bases align). The CDR3 holds 15 amino acids from the cysteine to the phenylalanine. Only the CDR3 DNA stays, 45 bases, in frame from base 1. V is cut by 4 bases and J by 4 bases, and the space between the germline ends is 15 bases. Per the germline V gene, SGHRS is the CDR1 and YFSETQ is the CDR2.